This TCR beta chain originates from a study of Tregs in tolerant kidney transplant recipients. About the research overall: Related graft donors supplied nonmyeloablative bone marrow transplants, and mixed chimerism was transient. Study-wide findings and caveats: Changing PCR primers prevented nucleotide comparison between some patients' samples. The small number of patients limits these findings pending further validation. Tregs expanded with activated donor B cells seemed most donor-specific.

Profiling relied on immunoSEQ multiplex PCR, and the TCRdb table lists in-frame clones only, not all of them. The sample records about 73,000 clones, 85% to 95% being singletons. Points on this clone: Its cognate antigen is unknown.

V dropped 0 bases and J dropped 8 bases, with 21 bases sitting between them. This CDR3 comprises 17 residues. Germline V gene data show CDR1 as KGHSH and CDR2 as LQKENI. This specimen consisted of Tregs from blood, obtained before the transplant. The receptor comes from a human donor who received a combined kidney and bone marrow transplant. The V and J genes are TRBV18 and TRBJ2-3, with D unresolved. CDR3 sequence (DNA): TGTGCCAGCTCACCACCAAGTGGCTCGGCGGTAGTTGGTACGCAGTATTTT. Its protein product is CASSPPSGSAVVGTQYF.